These 14 T cell receptor beta chains originate from one sample sequenced in a study of T cell repertoires in cytomegalovirus infection (dated by TCRdb to the late 2010s). Their cognate antigens are unknown. Sequencing relied on an Illumina HiSeq 1500. Clones were called with MiXCR by TCRdb after fastp trimmed the public reads at Q25, and only in-frame beta chains were retained. One record per CDR3 amino acid sequence lists the most common genes and DNA. The sample records approximately 590,000 distinct CDR3 sequences, 40% of which are singletons. Together, the top ten hold around 50% of the sample. What this sample's treatment or condition label stands for: in vitro stimulation with specific CMV peptide epitopes to enrich CMV-specific T cells. This material consisted of cultured PBMCs, taken from culture after CMV antigen stimulation. The source of these receptors is a human donor in good health (CMV status not recorded). Some clones in this sample may be carry-over from other donors' samples.

A few counts support this clonotype. The chain is built from TRBV12-3 or TRBV12-4 and TRBJ2-2, with 8 bases lining up with TRBD1. The CDR3 runs to 15 residues. V trimming: 4 bases; J trimming: 0 bases; junction bases outside the gene matches: 1. This chain's CDR3 is CASSSQGANTGELFF. CDR3 DNA sequence: TGTGCCAGCAGTTCACAGGGGGCGAACACCGGGGAGCTGTTTTTT.

This clonotype has just a few counts. The V call is TRBV5-1, the J call TRBJ2-6; TRBD2 might be the D (5 bases). CDR1 is SGHRS, CDR2 YFSETQ, per germline. The CDR3 loop spans 18 amino acids. The V end lost 4 bases, the J end lost 0 bases, and 17 bases lay between the germline ends. CDR3 sequence (DNA): TGCGCCAGCAGCCTACTGACCCGAGGGCACTCTGGGGCCAACGTCCTGACTTTC. Protein: CASSLLTRGHSGANVLTF.

The gene calls are TRBV12-3 or TRBV12-4 and TRBJ2-3; D may correspond to TRBD1 or TRBD2 (6 bases each). The CDR3 loop spans 14 amino acids. The V and J ends lost 6 bases and 5 bases respectively, with 15 bases between them. CDR3 sequence (DNA): TGTGCCAGCAGCTACCTCGGGGGCGGAGATACGCAGTATTTT. It is translated as CASSYLGGGDTQYF.

This clonotype showed up just a few times. The rearrangement joins TRBV10-3 to TRBJ2-3; D is ambiguous. The germline gives CDR1 ENHRY, CDR2 SYGVKD. V lost 4 bases to trimming and J lost 0 bases, with 11 bases between them. CDR3 length equals 15 residues. The DNA for the CDR3 is TGTGCCATCAGTGGTGCGACCCCTAGCACAGATACGCAGTATTTT. Protein product: CAISGATPSTDTQYF.

The rearrangement joins TRBV5-6 to TRBJ1-1, with D perhaps matching TRBD1 (5 bases). V lost 4 bases and J 8 bases, leaving 15 bases between the germline ends. The CDR3 contains 13 residues. Germline V gives CDR1 SGHDT, CDR2 YYEEEE. The CDR3 DNA is TGTGCCAGCAGCCGGGGGGACCGCCGGGAAGCTTTCTTT. Amino acid sequence: CASSRGDRREAFF.

This rearrangement joins TRBV12-5 to TRBJ2-2; D is ambiguous. The CDR3 extends over 14 amino acids. Germline-derived CDR1 and CDR2 are LGHNT and FRNRAP. Trimming took off 5 bases at V and 4 bases at J, with 11 bases between the two ends. CDR3 nucleotides: TGTGCTAGTGGTCCAGGAGCAGCCACCGGGGAGCTGTTTTTT. This gives the protein CASGPGAATGELFF.

The rearrangement joins TRBV7-6 to TRBJ2-7; D is unclear. Trimming took off 2 bases at V and 1 base at J, with 9 bases between the two ends. The germline V gene has CDR1 SGHVS and CDR2 FNYEAQ. CDR3 size: 14 residues. This chain's CDR3 is CASSLHGFSYEQYF. CDR3 nucleotide sequence: TGTGCCAGCAGCTTACACGGGTTTTCCTACGAGCAGTACTTC.

This chain joins TRBV2 and TRBJ2-7, with D possibly TRBD1 on 6 matching bases. Trimming removed 10 bases from V and 6 bases from J, with 10 bases in between. This CDR3 contains 10 residues. In germline, CDR1 is SNHLY, CDR2 FYNNEI. In DNA form, the CDR3 reads TGTGCCACCCAGACAGGCGAGCAGTACTTC. Protein: CATQTGEQYF.

This clonotype was recorded at least ten times. This chain joins TRBV7-2 and TRBJ2-5, with D maybe TRBD2 (5 bases). The germline V gene encodes CDR1 SGHTA and CDR2 FQGNSA. The CDR3 runs 14 residues. The ends were cut back, 5 bases at V and 3 bases at J, with 13 bases in the middle. The DNA of the CDR3 is TGTGCCAGCAGCCGGGGTGGCGGAGAAGAGACCCAGTACTTC. It specifies CASSRGGGEETQYF.

The chain has TRBV12-3 or TRBV12-4 and TRBJ1-4; no definite D call. V was trimmed by 4 bases and J by 5 bases, leaving 8 bases between them. CDR3 size: 13 residues. CDR3 loop: CASSSSRNEKLFF. The CDR3 DNA is TGTGCCAGCAGTTCGTCCAGAAATGAAAAACTGTTTTTT.

This clonotype was detected only a few times. V and J are TRBV19 and TRBJ1-6; D possibly corresponds to TRBD1 (5 bases). Germline V gene data show CDR1 as LNHDA and CDR2 as SQIVND (reference sequence). The CDR3 covers 15 residues. With 7 bases removed from V and 1 base from J, the gap between germline ends came to 11 bases. The CDR3, as DNA: TGTGCCAGTAAAGCAGGGCTTTCCTATAATTCACCCCTCCACTTT. Amino acid sequence: CASKAGLSYNSPLHF.

The chain joins TRBV7-2 to TRBJ2-3; D gene ambiguous. V was cut by 1 base and J by 5 bases, with 7 bases left in between. From germline, CDR1 is SGHTA and CDR2 FQGNSA. This CDR3 has 13 residues. Here the CDR3 DNA reads TGTGCCAGCAGCTTAGGCTCGGTAGATACGCAGTATTTT. Protein product: CASSLGSVDTQYF.

This clonotype appeared a few times. The chain carries TRBV7-2 and TRBJ2-1, with 12 bases lining up with TRBD2. V was pared by 0 bases and J by 4 bases, with 1 base of the junction left unmatched. The germline gives CDR1 SGHTA, CDR2 FQGNSA. This CDR3 has 16 amino acids. CDR3 region: CASSLAGTSGYNEQFF. The CDR3 nucleotides are TGTGCCAGCAGCTTAGCAGGGACTAGCGGGTACAATGAGCAGTTCTTC.

The chain couples TRBV30 to TRBJ1-6, with D hard to call. Germline values: CDR1 GTSNPN, CDR2 SVGIG (reference sequence). The length of the CDR3 is 13 residues. The ends were cut back, 2 bases at V and 9 bases at J, with 11 bases in the middle. Here the CDR3 reads CAWSPSRGSPLHF. The CDR3 DNA follows: TGTGCCTGGAGTCCGAGCCGGGGTTCACCCCTCCACTTT.